This T cell receptor beta chain was retrieved from a study of T cell repertoires in cytomegalovirus infection. For the study at large: TCR beta signatures that were public indicated CMV infection and matching HLA type.

General study points: Based on cumulative public TCR beta family frequency, carriers of CMV plus the relevant HLA were identified. Ex vivo responses were dominated by HLA-C-restricted CMV-specific TCR beta clonotypes.

TCRdb reprocessed the reads via MiXCR and lists one record per CDR3 protein. Among 160,000 or so distinct CDR3 sequences listed, about 15% were seen once. This clonotype came up many times. Antigen: not known. The CDR3 length is 14 residues. Germline V lookup: CDR1 MNHEY, CDR2 SMNVEV (reference sequence). V was trimmed by 5 bases and J by 3 bases, leaving 8 bases between them. Sequenced material: CD8+ T cells from PBMCs. This sequence originates from a human donor in good health (CMV status not recorded). Some clones in this sample may be carry-over from other donors' samples. The chain is built from TRBV27 and TRBJ1-6, with D possibly matching TRBD1 (5 bases). The CDR3 region has the DNA TGTGCCAGCAGTCTCAGGGACTATAATTCACCCCTCCACTTT. Amino acids: CASSLRDYNSPLHF.